This TCR beta chain was documented in a study of HIV-infected children after antiretroviral therapy interruption. A 3' RACE protocol on RNA, with unique molecular identifiers, produced the TCR library. Each CDR3 protein is one row after TCRdb ran MiXCR on the 3' RACE reads. The sample has about 46,000 distinct CDR3 sequences; 4.3% are singletons. Treatment noted: PENTA 11 planned treatment interruption arm or continuous ART arm. Sequencing was performed on CD45RA+ CD4+ T cells from PBMCs, pooled from several time points, taken from a donor given antiretroviral therapy, either interrupted or continuous. Regarding subset: naive CD4+ CD45RA+ CD45RO- T cells. This TCR was recovered from a pool of human donors with HIV.

CDR3 protein: CASSQGSGANVLTF. The DNA for the CDR3 is TGTGCCAGCAGCCAGGGGTCTGGGGCCAACGTCCTGACTTTC. The chain carries TRBV14 and TRBJ2-6; the D is unclear. Germline-derived CDR1 and CDR2 are SGHDN and FVKESK. The CDR3 covers 14 residues. V lost 3 bases and J lost 1, with 4 bases in between.